The clone carrying this T cell receptor beta chain was recorded only once. What it binds is unknown. V gave up 0 bases and J gave up 5 bases; unmatched junction bases: 28. The CDR3 covers 24 residues. Germline V gene sequence: CDR1 LNHNV, CDR2 YYDKDF (reference sequence). These data come from a study of cytomegalovirus exposure and HLA in healthy donors. Study conclusions and caveats: Rarity characterized most TCR sequences, yet some public TCRs appeared in many donors. The classifier was said to identify cytomegalovirus status with high specificity and sensitivity. Cytomegalovirus-associated TCR beta chains were listed, numbering roughly 150.

The PCR used 60 Vbeta and 13 Jbeta primers. Clones were sequenced by immunoSEQ multiplex PCR, and TCRdb holds only the in-frame ones, with some missing. Altogether some 170,000 clones are present, approximately 80% being singletons, with the ten largest covering about 9.9%. This sequence joins TRBV15 and TRBJ1-5, with TRBD1 identical over 10 bases. The sequencing input was PBMCs. This sequence was found in a man aged 18 to 29 in good health and CMV-seropositive. The CDR3 DNA follows: TGTGCCACCAGCAGAGATAGGGCTAGACGGTTCGGGGACAGGGGTTATCAGGCGGATCAGCCCCAGCATTTT. Encoded protein: CATSRDRARRFGDRGYQADQPQHF.